These 30 T cell receptor beta chains were sequenced from one sample in a study of cytomegalovirus exposure and HLA in healthy donors. It was with 60 Vbeta and 13 Jbeta primers that the PCR ran. Clones were read by immunoSEQ multiplex PCR, and TCRdb kept only the in-frame ones, dropping some. The sample yields around 150,000 clones, more than 60% seen once. The source material was PBMCs. The receptor set was obtained from a man aged 25-45 years in good health and CMV-seropositive.

The chain recombines TRBV11-2 with TRBJ2-7; 7 bases agree with TRBD1. CDR3 length equals 12 residues. V dropped 6 bases and J dropped 5; count of bases not matched to a gene: 4. CDR1 SGHAT and CDR2 FQNNGV come from the germline V gene. The CDR3 protein is CASSQGENEQYF. The CDR3 DNA reads TGTGCCAGCAGTCAGGGGGAGAACGAGCAGTACTTC.

This clone has more than one count but fewer than ten. The chain couples TRBV5-6 to TRBJ2-1; D uncertain. The CDR3 runs to 13 residues. CDR1 is SGHDT and CDR2 is YYEEEE in the germline V gene. The ends were cut back, 2 bases at V and 9 bases at J, with 12 bases in the middle. The CDR3 nucleotides read TGTGCCAGCAGCTTAAGGATATCGGGTGAGCAGTTCTTC. Its translation: CASSLRISGEQFF.

This clone was seen more than once but under ten times. The chain links TRBV6-6 to TRBJ1-5; TRBD1 is a possible D gene (5 bases). Trimming stripped 0 bases from V and 3 bases from J, with 9 bases between. Per germline, CDR1 MNHNY and CDR2 SVGAGI (reference sequence). This CDR3 comprises 15 residues. CDR3 sequence: CASSYSVTDNQPQHF. The CDR3 nucleotides are TGTGCCAGCAGTTACTCGGTGACAGACAATCAGCCCCAGCATTTT.

CDR3 protein: CASSSLGVGNQPQHF. DNA of the CDR3: TGTGCCAGCAGTTCGCTAGGGGTTGGCAATCAGCCCCAGCATTTT. This chain links TRBV28 with TRBJ1-5, with D possibly being TRBD1 (5 bases). The germline V and J ends were trimmed by 4 bases and 2 bases, with 12 bases remaining between them. The CDR3 extends over 15 amino acids. CDR1 is MDHEN and CDR2 is SYDVKM in the germline V gene.

This clone has a single count. The chain links TRBV6-6 to TRBJ2-5, with TRBD1 matching 7 bases. Trimming removed 5 bases from V and 0 bases from J; junction bases left unmatched: 6. Germline V gene sequence: CDR1 MNHNY, CDR2 SVGAGI (reference sequence). The CDR3 consists of 15 residues. The CDR3 DNA reads TGTGCCAGCAGTCGTGGGACAGAGTACCAAGAGACCCAGTACTTC. Its translation: CASSRGTEYQETQYF.

The rearrangement joins TRBV7-2 to TRBJ2-3, with a weak D call TRBD2 (6 bases). The CDR3 is 15 amino acids. Germline V gives CDR1 SGHTA, CDR2 FQGNSA. V dropped 5 bases and J dropped 4 bases, with 16 bases sitting between them. CDR3 in amino acids: CASSISGVVADTQYF. CDR3 bases: TGTGCCAGCAGCATATCGGGAGTCGTGGCAGATACGCAGTATTTT. Full variable domain (remainder filled in from reference TRBV7-2 and TRBJ2-3): GAGVSQSPSNKVTEKGKDVELRCDPISGHTALYWYRQSLGQGLEFLIYFQGNSAPDKSGLPSDRFSAERTGGSVSTLTIQRTQQEDSAVYLCASSISGVVADTQYFGPGTRLTVL.

The V gene is TRBV29-1, the J gene TRBJ1-4, with 7 bases aligning to TRBD1. J gave up 7 bases and V 3 bases, and 8 bases lay outside the gene matches. Germline lookup yields CDR1 SQVTM and CDR2 ANQGSEA. The CDR3 covers 14 residues. The CDR3 loop is CSVEMVGGTEKLFF. For the CDR3, the DNA is TGCAGCGTTGAGATGGTAGGGGGCACTGAAAAACTGTTTTTT.

J is TRBJ1-2 and V is TRBV4-1; no clear D. CDR1 and CDR2 (germline): MGHRA, YSYEKL. Trimming took 7 bases from V and 7 from J, leaving 19 bases between them. The CDR3 length is 14 residues. The DNA of the CDR3 is TGCGCCAGCACCCCGGGGAGGTTTTCTTCTGGCTACACCTTC. It is translated as CASTPGRFSSGYTF.

There are a few counts of this clone. The chain has TRBV30 and TRBJ2-5; 7 bases line up with TRBD2. Trimming took 2 bases from V and 4 from J; bases not matched to a gene: 10. The CDR3 is made up of 15 amino acids. The V gene's germline CDR1 is GTSNPN and CDR2 SVGIG (reference sequence). As DNA, the CDR3 is TGTGCCTGGAGTCGAAAAGCGGGATGGCCAGAGACCCAGTACTTC. It yields the protein CAWSRKAGWPETQYF.

J is TRBJ1-5 and V is TRBV7-9; TRBD1 aligns across 8 bases. The CDR3 is 13 residues long. Trimming took 5 bases from V and 8 from J; bases not matched to a gene: 5. CDR1 and CDR2 from the germline V gene are SEHNR and FQNEAQ (reference sequence). The CDR3 DNA reads as TGTGCCAGCAGCCTAAAACAGGGGGAGCCCCAGCATTTT. Protein: CASSLKQGEPQHF.

The CDR3 region has the DNA TGCGCCAGCAGTAACGGGAGGCCAGGTTACGTCGAGCAGTACTTC. Amino acids: CASSNGRPGYVEQYF. This rearrangement joins TRBV5-1 to TRBJ2-7; 7 positions match TRBD2. There are 15 residues in the CDR3. Trimming cost V 5 bases and J 6 bases; bases outside gene matches: 14. Germline V gene lookup returns CDR1 SGHRS and CDR2 YFSETQ. Full variable domain (outside the CDR3, taken from reference TRBV5-1 and TRBJ2-7): KAGVTQTPRYLIKTRGQQVTLSCSPISGHRSVSWYQQTPGQGLQFLFEYFSETQRNKGNFPGRFSGRQFSNSRSEMNVSTLELGDSALYLCASSNGRPGYVEQYFGPGTRLTVT.

The chain links TRBV5-5 to TRBJ2-7; D is uncertain. V lost 7 bases to trimming and J lost 6 bases, with 23 bases between them. This CDR3 is 15 amino acids long. Germline V CDR1 and CDR2: SGHKS, YYEKEE (reference sequence). For the CDR3, the DNA is TGTGCCAGCGTCAACCACAATTCCCCCGCTCTCGAGCAGTACTTC. Its translation: CASVNHNSPALEQYF.

This rearrangement joins TRBV6-5 to TRBJ1-2; 8 positions agree with TRBD1. V was pared by 6 bases and J by 8 bases, with 2 bases of the junction left unmatched. Germline assignment: CDR1 MNHEY and CDR2 SVGAGI. The CDR3 loop spans 11 amino acids. This CDR3 is CASRTGGGYTF. CDR3 nucleotides: TGTGCCAGCAGAACAGGGGGAGGCTACACCTTC.

This clone has a handful of counts. This chain connects TRBV5-4 to TRBJ1-1; D not certain. CDR1 and CDR2 from the germline V gene are SGHNT and YYREEE (reference sequence). V dropped 2 bases and J dropped 3 bases, with 5 bases sitting between them. The CDR3 runs to 12 residues. As DNA, the CDR3 is TGTGCCAGCAGCTTCGGGGACACTGAAGCTTTCTTT. This codes for CASSFGDTEAFF.

This clone has a single count. The chain combines TRBV28 with TRBJ1-1; 9 nucleotides agree with TRBD1. The J segment lost 1 base and the V segment lost 5 bases, leaving 5 bases of the junction unmatched. CDR3 size: 15 residues. Germline CDR1 and CDR2: MDHEN and SYDVKM. The DNA for the CDR3 is TGTGCCAGCAGTGGACCGGGACAGGGGAACACTGAAGCTTTCTTT. Translation gives CASSGPGQGNTEAFF.

This clone was counted between two and nine times. The chain uses TRBV6-5 and TRBJ1-3; D unresolved. Germline CDR1 MNHEY, CDR2 SVGAGI. With 8 bases removed from V and 3 bases from J, the gap between germline ends came to 11 bases. This CDR3 contains 13 residues. The CDR3 DNA reads TGTGCCAGCCTTGGGAGAATTGGAAACACCATATATTTT. This translates into CASLGRIGNTIYF.

V is TRBV28 and J is TRBJ2-1; a possible D gene is TRBD2 (6 bases). The CDR3 contains 16 residues. Per germline, CDR1 MDHEN and CDR2 SYDVKM. Trimming took 5 bases from V and 1 from J, leaving 15 bases between them. CDR3 amino acids: CASSLGGSASYNEQFF. Written as DNA, the CDR3 is TGTGCCAGCAGTCTCGGGGGTTCAGCTTCCTACAATGAGCAGTTCTTC.

The rearrangement joins TRBV25-1 to TRBJ1-6; a weak D match, TRBD1 (6 bases). The CDR3 has 16 residues. CDR1 and CDR2 (germline): MGHDK, SYGVNS. Trimming removed 8 bases at V and 5 bases at J, with 19 bases between. CDR3 in amino acids: CASGPQGRSNNSPLHF. DNA of the CDR3: TGTGCCAGCGGACCACAGGGACGGAGTAATAATTCACCCCTCCACTTT.

This chain connects TRBV30 to TRBJ2-3; 8 nucleotides align to TRBD1. CDR1 is GTSNPN, CDR2 SVGIG, per germline (reference sequence). The trim removed 3 bases at V and 8 bases at J, leaving 10 bases unmatched. The CDR3 has 14 amino acids. Here the CDR3 DNA reads TGTGCCTGGAGCCCAGGACAGGGAGGTTGTACGCAGTATTTT. Its protein is CAWSPGQGGCTQYF. Looking up the rest from reference TRBV30 and TRBJ2-3 gives the full variable domain: SQTIHQWPATLVQPVGSPLSLECTVEGTSNPNLYWYRQAAGRGLQLLFYSVGIGQISSEVPQNLSASRPQDRQFILSSKKLLLSDSGFYLCAWSPGQGGCTQYFGPGTRLTVL.

The chain carries TRBV15 and TRBJ2-3; 7 bases line up with TRBD2. This CDR3 has 15 amino acids. V shed 3 bases, J shed 2 bases, and the junction held 5 bases outside the gene matches. Germline V CDR1 and CDR2: LNHNV, YYDKDF (reference sequence). Written as DNA, the CDR3 is TGTGCCACCAGCAGGGGGGGGTCCCTCACAGATACGCAGTATTTT. Protein product: CATSRGGSLTDTQYF.

Only one count was recorded for this clone. The genes are TRBV7-3 and TRBJ2-5; a weak D match, TRBD2 (6 bases). This CDR3 has 17 residues. V was clipped by 2 bases and J by 5 bases, with 21 bases between them. Looked up from germline, CDR1 is SGHTA and CDR2 is FQGTGA. The CDR3 reads CASSLYRGILAWETQYF. The CDR3 nucleotides are TGTGCCAGCAGCTTATACCGGGGGATCTTGGCCTGGGAGACCCAGTACTTC.

V usage is TRBV19 and J usage is TRBJ1-5; tentatively, D is TRBD1 (5 bases). Germline lookup yields CDR1 LNHDA and CDR2 SQIVND (reference sequence). The CDR3 is made up of 15 amino acids. Trimming stripped 5 bases from V and 0 bases from J, with 11 bases between. The CDR3 reads CASSYRQPSNQPQHF. Written as DNA, the CDR3 is TGTGCCAGTAGTTATAGACAGCCTAGCAATCAGCCCCAGCATTTT.

This clone was detected a few times. The chain carries TRBV6-1 and TRBJ1-1; possible D gene TRBD1, 5 bases. V lost 2 bases and J lost 5, with 15 bases in between. CDR1 and CDR2 from the germline V gene are MNHNS and SASEGT. The CDR3 runs 15 residues. CDR3 loop: CASSESEGWGTEAFF. CDR3 sequence (DNA): TGTGCCAGCAGTGAATCGGAGGGGTGGGGGACTGAAGCTTTCTTT.

The chain joins TRBV28 to TRBJ2-6; D unclear. V gave up 5 bases and J gave up 0 bases, with 17 bases separating them. The CDR3 covers 18 residues. Germline lookup yields CDR1 MDHEN and CDR2 SYDVKM. The CDR3 region is CASSPLGRSISGANVLTF. The CDR3 region has the DNA TGTGCCAGCAGTCCCCTGGGCAGGTCGATCTCTGGGGCCAACGTCCTGACTTTC.

The chain employs TRBV7-9 and TRBJ2-1, with TRBD2 matching 7 bases. The germline CDR1 and CDR2 sequences are SEHNR and FQNEAQ (reference sequence). The CDR3 has 16 residues. After removal of 2 bases from V and 9 bases from J, the junction contained 13 bases not matched to a gene. As DNA, the CDR3 is TGTGCCAGCAGCTTATCCCCGGGAGGACGGGGTGGTGAGCAGTTCTTC. Translation gives CASSLSPGGRGGEQFF.

The J gene is TRBJ2-7, the V gene TRBV7-8; unclear D gene. This CDR3 has 14 amino acids. Trimming left V 0 bases short and J 2 bases short, with 8 bases between. The germline V gene encodes CDR1 SGHVS and CDR2 FQNEAQ. The CDR3 reads CASSLAIGAYEQYF. In DNA form, the CDR3 reads TGTGCCAGCAGCTTAGCTATCGGAGCCTACGAGCAGTACTTC.

The V call is TRBV20-1, the J call TRBJ2-7, with 7 nucleotides matching TRBD1. The CDR3 covers 11 residues. After removal of 6 bases from V and 5 bases from J, the junction contained 4 bases not matched to a gene. Germline V gene sequence: CDR1 DFQATT, CDR2 SNEGSKA (reference sequence). The CDR3 region is CSANRGNEQYF. DNA for the CDR3: TGCAGTGCGAACAGGGGAAACGAGCAGTACTTC.

This rearrangement joins TRBV27 to TRBJ2-7; unclear D gene. There are 13 residues in the CDR3. Germline CDR1 MNHEY, CDR2 SMNVEV (reference sequence). The ends were cut back, 5 bases at V and 4 bases at J, with 12 bases in the middle. CDR3 coding DNA: TGTGCCAGCAGTCCACGCCCGGTTTACGAGCAGTACTTC. Residues: CASSPRPVYEQYF.

DNA of the CDR3: TGTGCCAGCAGGGGAGGACGGCGCTATGGCTACACCTTC. It yields the protein CASRGGRRYGYTF. The J gene is TRBJ1-2, the V gene TRBV28, with unresolved D. Germline assignment: CDR1 MDHEN and CDR2 SYDVKM. V gave up 6 bases and J gave up 4 bases, with 12 bases separating them. The CDR3 has 13 amino acids.

The V gene is TRBV28, the J gene TRBJ2-5, with D possibly being TRBD1 (6 bases). This CDR3 region has 17 residues. In germline, CDR1 is MDHEN, CDR2 SYDVKM. V was shortened by 7 bases and J by 4 bases, with 25 bases between the two germline ends. CDR3 residues: CASTSTGGAILRETQYF. CDR3 nucleotide sequence: TGTGCCAGCACATCCACTGGGGGCGCGATATTAAGAGAGACCCAGTACTTC.